The present entry profiles one TCR beta chain with its context. Germline CDR1 and CDR2: LNHDA and SQIVND (reference sequence). The V and J ends lost 5 bases and 5 bases respectively, with 9 bases between them. CDR3 length: 12 residues. The sample comes from a study of preoperative IRX-2 immunotherapy in early breast cancer. Sequencing was performed with immunoSEQ multiplex PCR; in TCRdb, only in-frame clones are kept and a portion is missing. The data contain 3,000 to 4,000 clones, roughly two thirds of them seen just once; the ten biggest clones take up around 7%. This sample's treatment: preoperative locoregional IRX-2 cytokine immunotherapy.

Sequenced here: tumor tissue, sampled after IRX-2 immunotherapy. The chain is built from TRBV19 and TRBJ1-1; no definite D call. The TCR originated in a human donor with breast cancer. The chain's CDR3 is CASSARLTEAFF. Written as DNA, the CDR3 is TGTGCCAGTAGTGCCCGATTGACTGAAGCTTTCTTT.